These T cell receptor beta chains were read from a single sample in a study of early T cells in non-severe SARS-CoV-2 infection. TCRdb ran MiXCR on the 5' RACE reads and lists one entry per CDR3 protein. The table records about 64,000 distinct CDR3 sequences, 20% to 25% of them present only once. The source material was whole blood, sampled at baseline. The receptors come from an adult who was a healthcare worker with PCR-confirmed SARS-CoV-2 infection or an uninfected control (not recorded which). CDR3s include the opening cysteine and the closing phenylalanine or tryptophan. D genes are given only for firm matches. Only some rows state a clone size, as once, few, many or a class for expanded clones.

d_gene	abundance	v_gene	j_gene	CDR3aa	CDR3nt
NA	few	TRBV5-1	TRBJ2-5	CASSLRGAGETQYF	TGCGCCAGCAGCTTAAGGGGGGCCGGAGAGACCCAGTACTTC
NA	few	TRBV27	TRBJ1-6	CASSSRGWTLHF	TGTGCCAGCAGTTCAAGAGGGTGGACCCTCCACTTT
NA	once	TRBV12-3/TRBV12-4	TRBJ1-6	CASSFPPGLVVHF	TGTGCCAGCAGTTTCCCTCCGGGCCTCGTAGTCCACTTT
NA	few	TRBV29-1	TRBJ2-3	CSVSFLDTQYF	TGCAGCGTTTCTTTTCTAGATACGCAGTATTTT
NA	few	TRBV3-1	TRBJ1-3	CASSSFSGRGNTIYF	TGTGCCAGCAGCTCGTTCTCAGGGAGAGGAAACACCATATATTTT
NA	NA	TRBV19	TRBJ2-6	CASKAGANVLTF	TGTGCCAGTAAGGCTGGGGCCAACGTCCTGACTTTC
NA	few	TRBV19	TRBJ2-2	CASSTGFAGELFF	TGTGCCAGTAGTACCGGGTTTGCCGGGGAGCTGTTTTTT
TRBD2	few	TRBV18	TRBJ2-1	CASSPPGLAGDNEQFF	TGTGCCAGCTCACCACCGGGACTAGCGGGGGACAATGAGCAGTTCTTC
NA	few	TRBV12-3/TRBV12-4	TRBJ2-7	CASSLPGSEQYF	TGTGCCAGCAGTTTGCCAGGGAGCGAGCAGTACTTC
NA	few	TRBV5-4	TRBJ2-3	CASSLGGPSDTQYF	TGTGCCAGCAGCTTAGGGGGGCCTTCGGATACGCAGTATTTT
TRBD2	NA	TRBV20-1	TRBJ2-3	CSAQPSGPDTQYF	TGCAGTGCCCAACCTAGCGGGCCAGATACGCAGTATTTT
NA	many	TRBV4-2	TRBJ1-5	CASSQDIPEPQHF	TGTGCCAGCAGCCAAGATATACCCGAGCCCCAGCATTTT
NA	few	TRBV7-2	TRBJ2-1	CASSFGGGKNEQFF	TGTGCCAGCAGCTTCGGGGGCGGAAAGAATGAGCAGTTCTTC
NA	many	TRBV25-1	TRBJ1-3	CASSDSYGHGKYF	TGTGCCAGCAGTGATTCTTATGGCCACGGAAAGTATTTT
TRBD1	few	TRBV18	TRBJ2-2	CASSEDRATGELFF	TGTGCCAGCTCAGAGGACAGGGCCACCGGGGAGCTGTTTTTT
NA	NA	TRBV30	TRBJ2-5	CAWSVVQGETQYF	TGTGCCTGGAGTGTAGTACAGGGCGAGACCCAGTACTTC
TRBD2	few	TRBV18	TRBJ2-7	CASSPPGGSPYEQYF	TGTGCCAGCTCACCACCGGGGGGGTCCCCCTACGAGCAGTACTTC
TRBD1	many	TRBV7-8	TRBJ2-1	CASSARTGGGYNEQFF	TGTGCCAGCAGCGCCAGGACAGGGGGCGGCTACAATGAGCAGTTCTTC
TRBD2	few	TRBV7-9	TRBJ2-3	CASSEGTSGGSTDTQYF	TGTGCCAGCAGCGAAGGAACTAGCGGGGGAAGCACAGATACGCAGTATTTT
NA	NA	TRBV2	TRBJ2-1	CATRPWDEQFF	TGTGCCACCCGACCCTGGGATGAGCAGTTCTTC
NA	NA	TRBV7-6	TRBJ2-3	CASSARDSYTQYF	TGTGCCAGCAGCGCCCGGGACTCCTATACGCAGTATTTT
NA	NA	TRBV28	TRBJ2-5	CASSSLTGETQYF	TGTGCCAGCAGTTCATTGACAGGAGAGACCCAGTACTTC
NA	few	TRBV12-3/TRBV12-4	TRBJ1-1	CASSFEGQYGTEAFF	TGTGCCAGCAGTTTTGAAGGGCAGTACGGCACTGAAGCTTTCTTT
TRBD2	few	TRBV9	TRBJ2-2	CASSLTSGGATNTGELFF	TGTGCCAGCAGCCTAACTAGCGGGGGGGCCACGAACACCGGGGAGCTGTTTTTT
TRBD1	many	TRBV12-3/TRBV12-4	TRBJ1-2	CASSLDTMTGNYGYTF	TGTGCCAGCAGTTTAGATACTATGACAGGGAACTATGGCTACACCTTC
TRBD2	NA	TRBV12-3/TRBV12-4	TRBJ2-3	CASSFASGGANTQYF	TGTGCCAGCAGTTTTGCTAGCGGGGGGGCAAATACGCAGTATTTT
NA	NA	TRBV19	TRBJ2-3	CASSTGTDTQYF	TGTGCCAGTAGCACGGGCACAGATACGCAGTATTTT
TRBD1	NA	TRBV5-4	TRBJ1-1	CASSNRDSHTEAFF	TGTGCCAGCAGCAACCGGGACAGTCACACTGAAGCTTTCTTT
NA	NA	TRBV4-1	TRBJ2-3	CASSRPIDTQYF	TGCGCCAGCAGCCGCCCAATCGATACGCAGTATTTT
NA	NA	TRBV5-1	TRBJ2-2	CASREIQNRELFF	TGCGCCAGCCGGGAGATTCAAAACAGGGAGCTGTTTTTT
TRBD1	few	TRBV10-2	TRBJ1-1	CASSESGTGGSEAFF	TGCGCCAGCAGTGAGTCTGGGACAGGTGGATCTGAAGCTTTCTTT
NA	NA	TRBV3-2	TRBJ1-6	CASSQVGASSYNSPLHF	TGTGCCAGCAGCCAAGTAGGGGCAAGCTCCTATAATTCACCCCTCCACTTT
NA	NA	TRBV7-6	TRBJ1-5	CASSPGRGNQPQHF	TGTGCCAGCAGTCCGGGACGGGGGAATCAGCCCCAGCATTTT
NA	NA	TRBV12-3/TRBV12-4	TRBJ1-1	CASSFGGWYEAFF	TGTGCCAGCAGTTTCGGGGGCTGGTATGAAGCTTTCTTT
NA	NA	TRBV5-1	TRBJ1-1	CASSLEGRNTEAFF	TGCGCCAGCAGCTTGGAGGGAAGGAATACTGAAGCTTTCTTT
NA	few	TRBV6-2/TRBV6-3	TRBJ1-2	CASSYSHGAGYTF	TGTGCCAGCAGTTACTCTCACGGAGCTGGCTACACCTTC
NA	once	TRBV10-3	TRBJ2-5	CATTDWGGETQYF	TGTGCCACTACGGACTGGGGCGGAGAGACCCAGTACTTC
NA	NA	TRBV7-2	TRBJ2-7	CASSRNGDQLYEQYF	TGTGCCAGCAGCCGAAACGGGGACCAACTTTACGAGCAGTACTTC
NA	few	TRBV11-2	TRBJ2-1	CASSLDLSHEQFF	TGTGCCAGCAGCTTAGATCTAAGTCATGAGCAGTTCTTC
TRBD1	once	TRBV5-1	TRBJ2-5	CASSFGTEETQYF	TGCGCCAGCAGCTTCGGGACAGAAGAGACCCAGTACTTC
NA	few	TRBV7-9	TRBJ2-7	CASSLARGTNEQYF	TGTGCCAGCAGCTTAGCACGGGGGACGAACGAGCAGTACTTC
NA	NA	TRBV6-1	TRBJ1-2	CASSPREGANYGYTF	TGTGCCAGCAGCCCACGGGAGGGTGCTAACTATGGCTACACCTTC
NA	NA	TRBV9	TRBJ2-2	CASSVTDTSNTGELFF	TGTGCCAGCAGCGTAACAGACACCTCAAACACCGGGGAGCTGTTTTTT
NA	NA	TRBV5-1	TRBJ2-2	CASSPTGQGYTGELFF	TGCGCCAGCAGCCCCACGGGACAAGGTTACACCGGGGAGCTGTTTTTT
TRBD1	NA	TRBV11-2	TRBJ2-7	CASSPRTGGHYEQYF	TGTGCCAGCAGTCCCCGGACAGGGGGGCACTACGAGCAGTACTTC
TRBD1	few	TRBV4-1	TRBJ2-7	CASSSATGQTLYF	TGCGCCAGCAGCTCAGCTACGGGACAGACCCTGTACTTC
NA	few	TRBV6-6	TRBJ1-2	CASSYRGANYGYTF	TGTGCCAGCAGTTACCGTGGGGCTAACTATGGCTACACCTTC
NA	few	TRBV18	TRBJ2-1	CASSPPIGEQFF	TGTGCCAGCTCACCCCCGATCGGTGAGCAGTTCTTC
NA	few	TRBV5-1	TRBJ2-3	CASSATGGGDTQYF	TGCGCCAGCAGCGCGACGGGAGGGGGCGATACGCAGTATTTT
NA	many	TRBV5-1	TRBJ2-7	CASSLEPTTYEQYF	TGCGCCAGCAGCTTAGAACCGACGACCTACGAGCAGTACTTC
NA	many	TRBV30	TRBJ2-5	CAWSARVGTQYF	TGTGCCTGGAGTGCTCGGGTTGGGACCCAGTACTTC